These 25 T cell receptor beta chains share one sample of origin, sequenced in a study of blood T cells in healthy people across ages. A second PCR of roughly 7 to 11 cycles used a sample-barcoded 5' primer and a J-beta primer mix. MiXCR, run by TCRdb on the 5' RACE reads, gives a single entry per CDR3 protein. Among about a million distinct CDR3 sequences, approximately 38% were seen once, and the ten largest hold under 15%. The specimen was blood. The origin of the receptors is a young man in good health.

There are a few counts of this clonotype. V is TRBV20-1 and J is TRBJ2-4, with D uncertain. The CDR3 is 13 amino acids. Germline CDR1 and CDR2: DFQATT and SNEGSKA (reference sequence). With 0 bases removed from V and 8 bases from J, the gap between germline ends came to 11 bases. The CDR3 here is CSARDRARDIQYF. The DNA of the CDR3 is TGCAGTGCTAGAGATAGGGCGCGAGACATTCAGTACTTC.

The chain links TRBV27 to TRBJ2-7, with a tentative D call TRBD2 (5 bases). Trimming took off 5 bases at V and 2 bases at J, with 10 bases between the two ends. CDR1 and CDR2 (germline): MNHEY, SMNVEV (reference sequence). The CDR3 has 13 residues. The CDR3 loop reads CASSRLRAYEQYF. CDR3 in DNA: TGTGCCAGCAGTCGCCTGAGGGCCTACGAGCAGTACTTC.

This clonotype was counted between two and nine times. This chain joins TRBV20-1 and TRBJ2-1; TRBD2 is a possible D gene (7 bases). The V end was cut by 0 bases, the J end by 8 bases, with 20 bases between. There are 16 residues in the CDR3. Germline-derived CDR1 and CDR2 are DFQATT and SNEGSKA (reference sequence). In nucleotides, the CDR3 is TGCAGTGCTAGAGATCGGGGGGCCCCGTCGGGGGATGAGCAGTTCTTC. Protein product: CSARDRGAPSGDEQFF.

The table lists this clonotype with a few counts. The CDR3 region has the DNA TGTGCCAGCAGCGTATCGGGACGGTACGAGCAGTACTTC. As protein: CASSVSGRYEQYF. The V call is TRBV7-2, the J call TRBJ2-7, with D perhaps TRBD1 or TRBD2 (5 bases each). The CDR3 loop spans 13 amino acids. The V end lost 5 bases, the J end lost 4 bases, and 12 bases lay between the germline ends. The germline V gene has CDR1 SGHTA and CDR2 FQGNSA. Filled out from reference TRBV7-2 and TRBJ2-7, the complete variable domain reads GAGVSQSPSNKVTEKGKDVELRCDPISGHTALYWYRQSLGQGLEFLIYFQGNSAPDKSGLPSDRFSAERTGGSVSTLTIQRTQQEDSAVYLCASSVSGRYEQYFGPGTRLTVT.

This clonotype was seen a handful of times. The chain recombines TRBV2 with TRBJ1-1, with D possibly matching TRBD1 (6 bases). Trimming took 4 bases from V and 5 from J, leaving 20 bases between them. The CDR3 runs 16 residues. Per the germline V gene, CDR1 is SNHLY and CDR2 is FYNNEI. The CDR3 spells CASSGDGGGEGTEAFF. The CDR3 region has the DNA TGTGCCAGCAGTGGAGATGGAGGGGGAGAAGGTACTGAAGCTTTCTTT. Variable domain in full (rest from reference TRBV2 and TRBJ1-1): EPEVTQTPSHQVTQMGQEVILRCVPISNHLYFYWYRQILGQKVEFLVSFYNNEISEKSEIFDDQFSVERPDGSNFTLKIRSTKLEDSAMYFCASSGDGGGEGTEAFFGQGTRLTVV.

The chain carries TRBV10-3 and TRBJ1-2; no clear D. CDR1 is ENHRY and CDR2 is SYGVKD in the germline V gene. V shed 0 bases and J shed 2 bases, with 7 bases lying between them. This CDR3 has 14 residues. The CDR3 region is CAISESLVNYGYTF. As DNA, the CDR3 is TGTGCCATCAGTGAGTCGTTGGTAAACTATGGCTACACCTTC.

The J gene is TRBJ1-2, the V gene TRBV29-1, with 8 bases aligning to TRBD1. Germline V gene sequence: CDR1 SQVTM, CDR2 ANQGSEA. This CDR3 region has 16 residues. V was pared by 3 bases and J by 2 bases, with 11 bases of the junction left unmatched. The CDR3 DNA is TGCAGCGTTGATTCGAGACAGGGGCCAACCAACTATGGCTACACCTTC. Its translation is CSVDSRQGPTNYGYTF.

This chain joins TRBV7-9 and TRBJ1-4; no clear D gene. Germline V gene lookup returns CDR1 SEHNR and CDR2 FQNEAQ (reference sequence). The V end was cut by 5 bases, the J end by 0 bases, with 16 bases between. This CDR3 is built from 17 residues. The CDR3 is CASSDRKDRATNEKLFF. In DNA form, the CDR3 reads TGTGCCAGCAGCGACCGAAAAGACCGAGCAACTAATGAAAAACTGTTTTTT.

This chain connects TRBV6-6 to TRBJ1-5, with 7 nucleotides matching TRBD1. Trimming removed 5 bases from V and 2 bases from J; junction bases left unmatched: 9. The V gene's germline CDR1 is MNHNY and CDR2 SVGAGI (reference sequence). The CDR3 length is 16 residues. CDR3 sequence reads: CASSPPRQGGNQPQHF. In nucleotides, the CDR3 is TGTGCCAGCAGTCCTCCCCGACAGGGTGGCAATCAGCCCCAGCATTTT.

The V call is TRBV3-1, the J call TRBJ2-4, with TRBD2 matching 12 bases. V lost 3 bases to trimming and J lost 7 bases; unmatched junction nucleotides: 4. There are 15 residues in the CDR3. Germline-derived CDR1 and CDR2 are LGHDT and YNNKEL (reference sequence). The chain's CDR3 is CASSQDTSGGNIQYF. CDR3 coding DNA: TGTGCCAGCAGCCAGGACACTAGCGGGGGGAACATTCAGTACTTC.

The chain recombines TRBV7-6 with TRBJ1-2; TRBD1 matches 7 bases. The CDR3 totals 17 residues. V shed 4 bases and J 0 bases; nucleotides not matched to a gene: 11. Germline V CDR1 and CDR2: SGHVS, FNYEAQ. The CDR3 DNA sequence: TGTGCCAGCAGCTCGTACAGGGGCCCCACCTCTAACTATGGCTACACCTTC. It is translated as CASSSYRGPTSNYGYTF.

The chain combines TRBV21-1 with TRBJ1-2. TRBV21-1 is given as a pseudogene. The CDR3 totals 15 residues. The CDR3 is CASGKDGRAYYGYTF. The CDR3 DNA reads as TGTGCCAGCGGCAAAGATGGCAGGGCGTACTATGGCTACACCTTC.

This clonotype occurred once. V is TRBV6-2 or TRBV6-3 and J is TRBJ1-5, with a possible D match to TRBD1 (5 bases). V lost 7 bases and J 0 bases, leaving 16 bases between the germline ends. Germline assignment: CDR1 MNHEY and CDR2 SVGEGT. CDR3 length: 16 residues. The CDR3 is CASIAARVYSNQPQHF. The CDR3 nucleotides read TGTGCCAGCATAGCGGCCAGGGTCTATAGCAATCAGCCCCAGCATTTT.

The J gene is TRBJ1-2, the V gene TRBV30; perhaps TRBD1 as D (5 bases). Germline assignment: CDR1 GTSNPN and CDR2 SVGIG (reference sequence). CDR3 size: 15 residues. Deletions cut 3 bases from V and 2 bases from J, with 16 bases between. The CDR3 DNA follows: TGTGCCTGGAGCGCGGACCAGGGAGAAAACTATGGCTACACCTTC. It translates to CAWSADQGENYGYTF.

The genes are TRBV12-3 or TRBV12-4 and TRBJ2-5; D may be TRBD1 (5 bases). The CDR3 extends over 13 amino acids. The germline V and J ends were trimmed by 2 bases and 7 bases, with 11 bases remaining between them. The CDR3 coding sequence is TGTGCCAGCAGTTTAAGGGCCACAGGGACCCAGTACTTC. Residues: CASSLRATGTQYF.

The rearrangement links TRBV11-2 to TRBJ2-1, with 10 nucleotides matching TRBD2. CDR3 length: 16 amino acids. The germline CDR1 and CDR2 sequences are SGHAT and FQNNGV. Trimming at V came to 7 bases and at J to 4 bases, leaving 10 bases not matched to a gene. CDR3 region: CASTQSPSGGYNEQFF. In DNA form, the CDR3 reads TGTGCCAGCACCCAGAGCCCTAGCGGGGGTTACAATGAGCAGTTCTTC.

This clonotype was picked up a small number of times. J is TRBJ1-2 and V is TRBV6-6, with TRBD1 identical over 9 bases. CDR1 and CDR2 from the germline V gene are MNHNY and SVGAGI (reference sequence). The CDR3 is made up of 14 amino acids. V was pared by 4 bases and J by 6 bases, with 6 bases of the junction left unmatched. CDR3 coding DNA: TGTGCCAGCAGTTCGCCAGACAGGGGGGATGGCTACACCTTC. Encoded protein: CASSSPDRGDGYTF.

This chain connects TRBV9 to TRBJ2-2; 9 bases are shared with TRBD1. V trimming: 4 bases; J trimming: 0 bases; junction bases outside the gene matches: 4. CDR1 SGDLS and CDR2 YYNGEE come from the germline V gene. The CDR3 runs 16 residues. The CDR3 region has the DNA TGTGCCAGCAGCCCTGACAGGGGGTCGAACACCGGGGAGCTGTTTTTT. Protein product: CASSPDRGSNTGELFF. Full variable domain (rest looked up from reference TRBV9 and TRBJ2-2): DSGVTQTPKHLITATGQRVTLRCSPRSGDLSVYWYQQSLDQGLQFLIQYYNGEERAKGNILERFSAQQFPDLHSELNLSSLELGDSALYFCASSPDRGSNTGELFFGEGSRLTVL.

The V call is TRBV6-5, the J call TRBJ1-4; D gene uncertain. CDR3 length equals 14 residues. CDR1 and CDR2 (germline): MNHEY, SVGAGI. The germline V and J ends were trimmed by 2 bases and 2 bases, with 6 bases remaining between them. The CDR3 region is CASSYRFTNEKLFF. The CDR3 DNA reads TGTGCCAGCAGTTACCGATTTACTAATGAAAAACTGTTTTTT.

This clonotype occurred once. A junction boundary mismatches the germline segment, possibly from a read error. The genes are TRBV25-1 and TRBJ1-2, with TRBD1 matching 10 bases. The V gene's germline CDR1 is MGHDK and CDR2 SYGVNS. The length of the CDR3 is 15 residues. This CDR3 reads CASSELRQGAGGCTF. CDR3 DNA sequence: TGTGCCAGCAGTGAATTGAGACAGGGGGCAGGTGGCTGCACCTTC.

This clonotype was picked up a small number of times. CDR3 in amino acids: CSARTSGGPTDTQYF. Here the CDR3 DNA reads TGCAGTGCGCGAACTAGCGGGGGGCCCACAGATACGCAGTATTTT. The J gene is TRBJ2-3, the V gene TRBV20-1; 12 bases agree with TRBD2. The germline V gene has CDR1 DFQATT and CDR2 SNEGSKA (reference sequence). The V segment lost 6 bases and the J segment 2 bases; nucleotides outside the gene matches: 6. This CDR3 has 15 amino acids.

This clonotype was seen a handful of times. The chain recombines TRBV6-2 or TRBV6-3 with TRBJ1-1; D remains ambiguous. The V end lost 3 bases, the J end lost 6 bases, and 14 bases lay between the germline ends. The CDR3 totals 14 residues. CDR1 is MNHEY and CDR2 is SVGEGT in the germline V gene. CDR3 protein: CASSYVSDAPEAFF. The CDR3, as DNA: TGTGCCAGCAGTTATGTTTCGGATGCTCCTGAAGCTTTCTTT.

This clonotype was counted between two and nine times. This chain links TRBV9 with TRBJ1-1; 10 bases fit TRBD1. CDR1 is SGDLS and CDR2 is YYNGEE in the germline V gene. Trimming at V came to 0 bases and at J to 0 bases, leaving 20 bases not matched to a gene. The CDR3 runs to 22 residues. The CDR3 protein is CASSVGSGTGVHADWMNTEAFF. DNA for the CDR3: TGTGCCAGCAGCGTAGGCAGTGGGACAGGGGTCCACGCTGACTGGATGAACACTGAAGCTTTCTTT.

The sample holds one count of this clonotype. The chain combines TRBV4-2 with TRBJ2-3; 13 positions agree with TRBD2. After removal of 2 bases from V and 2 bases from J, the junction contained 4 bases not matched to a gene. Germline lookup yields CDR1 LGHNA and CDR2 YNFKEQ. CDR3 length: 17 amino acids. The CDR3 DNA reads as TGTGCCAGCAGCCAATTTGGGACTAGCGGGGCCACAGATACGCAGTATTTT. Amino acid sequence: CASSQFGTSGATDTQYF.

This clonotype occurred a few times. The chain joins TRBV4-3 to TRBJ1-2, with a possible D match to TRBD1 (5 bases). V lost 0 bases to trimming and J lost 4 bases, with 12 bases between them. The germline CDR1 and CDR2 sequences are LGHNA and YSLEER. The CDR3 is made up of 15 amino acids. The chain's CDR3 is CASSQDSGTGYGYTF. The CDR3 bases are TGCGCCAGCAGCCAAGATAGTGGGACTGGCTATGGCTACACCTTC.